A selection of T cell receptor beta chains follows, all from one sample in a study of blood T cell repertoires in COVID-19. The table came from immunoSEQ multiplex PCR; TCRdb's copy has only in-frame clones and leaves some out. The table lists 80,000 or so clones, around 79% of them singletons. Sequenced material: peripheral blood. The receptors come from an older man with acute or convalescent COVID-19. CDR3s include the opening cysteine and the closing phenylalanine or tryptophan. Size tells how often a clone was seen (once, few, many) or the class of an expanded clone, and some rows leave it out.

v_gene,abundance,CDR3aa
TRBV19,once,CASRGGVGPGSNTEAFF
TRBV12-5,NA,CASGLVTGGLVFGNTIYF
TRBV6-4,NA,CASSPDSNQPQHF
TRBV27,NA,CASSLVQSNTGELFF
TRBV27,NA,CASKRTGAYEQYF
TRBV7-2,NA,CASSFLAGGGTDTQYF
TRBV7-3,once,CASSLTPDRPGITDTQYF
TRBV18,once,CASSRGRALGETQYF
TRBV5-1,once,CASSLDRGEAFF
TRBV3-1/TRBV3-2,NA,CASRQNSYEQYF
TRBV7-9,NA,CASSFTGAEYNEQFF
TRBV19,NA,CASSRTGTVEKLFF
TRBV5-5,once,CASSLATGQFTGELFF
TRBV29-1,once,CSASRGTGGTEAFF
TRBV3-1/TRBV3-2,NA,CASSPGLAGGPRQETQYF
TRBV4-1,NA,CASSQTNRGYEQYF
TRBV7-9,NA,CASSYQGTYEKLFF
TRBV5-1,NA,CASSLEQGPAFF
TRBV4-1,few,CASSQDGGTGNTGELFF
TRBV5-4,NA,CASSTGGIDEKLFF
TRBV2,NA,CASSGEGPATDTQYF
TRBV11-2,NA,CASSSGTVGGQPQHF
TRBV2,NA,CASSEASRLEEKLFF